This T cell receptor beta chain was profiled in a study of blood T cell repertoires in COVID-19. Study summary: There were acute and convalescent COVID-19 samples, and they came from the United States, Italy and Spain.

Germline assignment: CDR1 GTSNPN and CDR2 SVGIG (reference sequence). V lost 4 bases and J lost 0; bases outside the gene matches: 14. The CDR3 is made up of 18 amino acids. In the authors' workflow: Amplification of reference gene primers was used by the study to estimate nucleated cell counts. The method was immunoSEQ multiplex PCR; TCRdb's version includes in-frame clones alone and lacks a portion of them. That table furnishes V, J and clone size, whereas the DNA furnished D and trimming. The profile shows 110,000 or so clones, 70% to 90% of them singletons. The clonotype comes from a man between 35 and 55 years old with acute or convalescent COVID-19. Sequenced: peripheral blood. The chain joins TRBV30 to TRBJ2-2, with 7 bases identical to TRBD1. CDR3 protein: CAWMGTDTTWTNTGELFF. CDR3 nucleotides: TGTGCCTGGATGGGGACAGACACAACCTGGACGAACACCGGGGAGCTGTTTTTT.